These 6 T cell receptor beta chains came from one sample sequenced in a study of neurological immune-mediated disorders. One entry per CDR3 protein, called by TCRdb with MiXCR from the 5' RACE reads. The sample lists approximately 90,000 distinct CDR3 sequences; roughly 4% were seen once. The sequenced sample consisted of PBMCs. These receptors came from a woman in her late teens or twenties with multiple sclerosis.

In this sample, this clonotype turned up many times. V and J are TRBV12-3 or TRBV12-4 and TRBJ1-2; D gene uncertain. Trimming cost V 1 base and J 4 bases, with 13 bases left between them. The CDR3 is made up of 15 amino acids. This CDR3 is CASSLGQLKGYGYTF. CDR3 in DNA: TGTGCCAGCAGTTTAGGTCAGCTCAAGGGCTATGGCTACACCTTC.

This clonotype was observed many times. J is TRBJ2-6 and V is TRBV4-3; maybe TRBD2 (5 bases). CDR3 length: 19 residues. Deletions cut 0 bases from V and 0 bases from J, with 15 bases between. The germline gives CDR1 LGHNA, CDR2 YSLEER. The CDR3 loop reads CASSQEFSGTYSGANVLTF. The CDR3 region has the DNA TGCGCCAGCAGCCAAGAGTTCAGCGGAACGTACTCTGGGGCCAACGTCCTGACTTTC.

This sequence joins TRBV11-3 and TRBJ2-2; TRBD1 aligns across 9 bases. CDR1 SGHNT and CDR2 YENEEA come from the germline V gene. V lost 5 bases, J lost 6 bases, and 4 bases stayed unmatched. This CDR3 is 14 amino acids long. The CDR3 coding sequence is TGTGCCAGCAGCCCGGGACAGGGCCCCGGGGAGCTGTTTTTT. It is translated as CASSPGQGPGELFF.

This clonotype was picked up many times. V and J are TRBV25-1 and TRBJ2-7, with 12 bases lining up with TRBD2. Germline values: CDR1 MGHDK, CDR2 SYGVNS. The CDR3 runs to 13 residues. Losses at the gene ends were 6 bases for V and 3 bases for J; bases not matched to a gene: 0. CDR3 in DNA: TGTGCCAGCAGGGGACTAGCGGGCTACGAGCAGTACTTC. Its translation: CASRGLAGYEQYF.

This clonotype was seen repeatedly, ten times or more. The chain employs TRBV7-9 and TRBJ2-7; TRBD2 is a possible D gene (6 bases). The germline gives CDR1 SEHNR, CDR2 FQNEAQ (reference sequence). The CDR3 length is 13 residues. V lost 1 base and J lost 5, with 9 bases in between. This CDR3 is CASSLGEVDEQYF. For the CDR3, the DNA is TGTGCCAGCAGCTTAGGGGAGGTCGACGAGCAGTACTTC.

This clonotype was seen ten or more times. The J gene is TRBJ2-1, the V gene TRBV5-1; 7 bases line up with TRBD1. Germline V gives CDR1 SGHRS, CDR2 YFSETQ. Trimming removed 4 bases from V and 10 bases from J; junction bases left unmatched: 8. The length of the CDR3 is 13 residues. Here the CDR3 DNA reads TGCGCCAGCAGCACCGATTCACAGGGGGAGCAGTTCTTC. This translates into CASSTDSQGEQFF.